This T cell receptor (beta chain) was identified in a study of shared clonotypes between healthy human individuals. Study outcomes and limitations: Naive CD4 clonotypes overlapped across a few donors at roughly 5.1%. Rarefaction demonstrated incomplete sorted-subset sequencing despite large depth.

TCRdb's table, derived via immunoSEQ multiplex PCR, lists solely in-frame clones and lacks some. Altogether under 1,100,000 clones are present, around 82% being singletons, with the ten largest covering roughly 0.62%. This CDR3 is built from 15 residues. The V gene end was trimmed by 6 bases and the J gene end by 4 bases; junction bases not matched to a gene: 5. The germline V gene has CDR1 MNHEY and CDR2 SVGAGI. In this sample, this clone turned up a few times. Its target is not known. The V call is TRBV6-5, the J call TRBJ2-1, with 11 bases aligning to TRBD2. The sequence was collected from a man younger than 35 in good health. Some clones in this sample may be carry-over from other donors' samples. Sequenced: memory CD4+ T cells from PBMCs. Regarding subset: CD45RA-negative fraction. The CDR3 DNA reads as TGTGCCAGCAGGTTAGCGGGAGGGATATACAATGAGCAGTTCTTC. It is translated as CASRLAGGIYNEQFF.